This passage covers 20 T cell receptor beta chains from one sample sequenced in a study of OX40 agonist ivuxolimab in advanced cancers. Libraries were prepared by immunoSEQ multiplex PCR; TCRdb keeps only in-frame clonotypes and omits some of them. The sample lists some 50,000 clones, about nine tenths seen once, with roughly 4.5% in the top ten. This specimen consisted of CD4+ or CD8+ T cells sorted from blood, obtained in a trial of the OX40 agonist ivuxolimab. These receptors were taken from an adult with an advanced solid tumor such as melanoma, head and neck, liver or kidney cancer.

The chain recombines TRBV2 with TRBJ2-5; D uncertain. With 1 base removed from V and 6 bases from J, the gap between germline ends came to 9 bases. CDR3 length: 13 amino acids. Germline V CDR1 and CDR2: SNHLY, FYNNEI. The CDR3 is CASSEGDVKTQYF. CDR3 DNA sequence: TGTGCCAGCAGTGAAGGGGATGTCAAGACCCAGTACTTC.

The rearrangement joins TRBV5-4 to TRBJ2-5; 10 bases fit TRBD1. The CDR3 has 14 residues. The V segment lost 3 bases and the J segment 2 bases; nucleotides outside the gene matches: 1. Germline V gene lookup returns CDR1 SGHNT and CDR2 YYREEE (reference sequence). The CDR3 nucleotides read TGTGCCAGCAGCTCGGGACAGGGGCAAGAGACCCAGTACTTC. Its translation is CASSSGQGQETQYF.

The chain recombines TRBV18 with TRBJ1-2; a weak D match, TRBD1 (5 bases). The CDR3 is made up of 16 amino acids. V lost 0 bases to trimming and J lost 0 bases, with 11 bases between them. Germline CDR1 reads KGHSH; CDR2 reads LQKENI. The CDR3 nucleotides read TGTGCCAGCTCACCACCGTCGCAGGGTGCTAACTATGGCTACACCTTC. Translation: CASSPPSQGANYGYTF.

This rearrangement joins TRBV10-3 to TRBJ2-3, with 9 bases matching TRBD2. Germline V CDR1 and CDR2: ENHRY, SYGVKD. The CDR3 sequence is 14 residues long. V was clipped by 11 bases and J by 5 bases; unmatched bases: 11. Written as DNA, the CDR3 is TGTGCCGCCTCATCTAGCGGGGCGAGAGATACGCAGTATTTT. It codes for CAASSSGARDTQYF.

The V call is TRBV28, the J call TRBJ2-7, with D possibly matching TRBD1 (6 bases). The V and J ends lost 6 bases and 4 bases respectively, with 10 bases between them. The CDR3 is 12 amino acids. Germline values: CDR1 MDHEN, CDR2 SYDVKM. The CDR3 here is CASSTGQYEQYF. For the CDR3, the DNA is TGTGCCAGCAGCACCGGACAGTACGAGCAGTACTTC.

V gene TRBV2 combines with J gene TRBJ2-3, with 11 bases aligning to TRBD2. The CDR3 sequence is 15 residues long. Trimming took 6 bases from V and 5 from J; bases not matched to a gene: 7. In germline, CDR1 is SNHLY, CDR2 FYNNEI. CDR3 nucleotides: TGTGCCAGCAGCGTAGCGGGGGGGCGGGGAGATACGCAGTATTTT. It yields the protein CASSVAGGRGDTQYF.

CDR3 loop: CASSVSGSSYEQYF. CDR3 DNA sequence: TGCGCCAGCAGCGTTAGCGGGTCTTCCTACGAGCAGTACTTC. The chain carries TRBV5-1 and TRBJ2-7; TRBD2 matches at 7 bases. Germline V lookup: CDR1 SGHRS, CDR2 YFSETQ. This CDR3 is built from 14 residues. The V segment lost 4 bases and the J segment 1 base; nucleotides outside the gene matches: 5.

This chain uses TRBV6-5 with TRBJ2-7, with D unclear. V was cut by 6 bases and J by 3 bases, with 15 bases left in between. Germline values: CDR1 MNHEY, CDR2 SVGAGI. CDR3 size: 14 residues. The CDR3 DNA reads as TGTGCCAGCAGCCAAACAAACAAGGTCTACGAGCAGTACTTC. As protein: CASSQTNKVYEQYF.

This rearrangement joins TRBV11-2 to TRBJ2-5; 7 bases map to TRBD2. J lost 1 base, V lost 1 base, and 0 bases had no gene match. CDR3 size: 14 residues. Germline-derived CDR1 and CDR2 are SGHAT and FQNNGV. CDR3 DNA sequence: TGTGCCAGCAGCTTAGGACTAGCCCAAGAGACCCAGTACTTC. This translates into CASSLGLAQETQYF.

The chain has TRBV6-5 and TRBJ1-2; 8 bases are a match to TRBD1. Germline CDR1 reads MNHEY; CDR2 reads SVGAGI. V shed 6 bases, J shed 2 bases, and the junction held 8 bases outside the gene matches. This CDR3 contains 15 residues. Written as DNA, the CDR3 is TGTGCCAGCAGGTCCCTTGGACAGGGCAACTATGGCTACACCTTC. It encodes CASRSLGQGNYGYTF.

The chain carries TRBV6-9 and TRBJ1-6; 8 bases are a match to TRBD1. Germline CDR1 and CDR2: MNHGY and SVAAGI. V lost 5 bases, J lost 9 bases, and 3 bases stayed unmatched. CDR3 length: 13 amino acids. The CDR3 sequence is CASSVDRVSPLHF. For the CDR3, the DNA is TGTGCCAGCAGTGTGGACAGGGTTTCACCCCTCCACTTT.

The V and J genes are TRBV5-6 and TRBJ1-2, with D perhaps TRBD1 (5 bases). Germline assignment: CDR1 SGHDT and CDR2 YYEEEE. The V gene lost 4 bases and the J gene lost 3 bases, with 13 bases spanning the gap. CDR3 size: 14 residues. CDR3 sequence: CASSLVEGHYGYTF. In DNA form, the CDR3 reads TGTGCCAGCAGCCTTGTGGAGGGGCACTATGGCTACACCTTC.

J is TRBJ1-2 and V is TRBV19; perhaps TRBD1 as D (5 bases). Germline CDR1 and CDR2: LNHDA and SQIVND (reference sequence). This CDR3 has 17 residues. The germline V and J ends were trimmed by 1 base and 4 bases, with 19 bases remaining between them. CDR3 DNA sequence: TGTGCCAGTAGTATAGGACGACGGGACGGGAAAAGCTATGGCTACACCTTC. Its protein product is CASSIGRRDGKSYGYTF.

This chain joins TRBV19 and TRBJ2-1, with a tentative D call TRBD2 (6 bases). V was clipped by 6 bases and J by 3 bases, with 12 bases between them. Germline loops: CDR1 LNHDA, CDR2 SQIVND (reference sequence). The CDR3 totals 14 residues. CDR3 residues: CASSGGQVYNEQFF. The CDR3 DNA is TGTGCCAGTAGCGGAGGGCAGGTCTACAATGAGCAGTTCTTC.

This sequence joins TRBV5-3 and TRBJ2-7, with no clear D. TRBV5-3 is reported as an ORF; its role is uncertain. V was trimmed by 0 bases and J by 2 bases, leaving 6 bases between them. The CDR3 covers 13 residues. This CDR3 reads CARSLGVAYEQYF. The DNA for the CDR3 is TGTGCCAGAAGCTTGGGGGTAGCCTACGAGCAGTACTTC.

The chain couples TRBV7-3 to TRBJ1-2, with a tentative D call TRBD1 (5 bases). The CDR3 extends over 12 amino acids. CDR1 is SGHTA and CDR2 is FQGTGA in the germline V gene. Between the trimmed V and J ends, which lost 5 bases and 4 bases, there was a span of 8 bases. The CDR3 loop reads CASSPGAYGYTF. The CDR3 DNA is TGTGCCAGCAGCCCCGGGGCCTATGGCTACACCTTC.

The rearrangement joins TRBV6-1 to TRBJ1-4; no firm D call. The CDR3 is 15 amino acids. CDR1 and CDR2 (germline): MNHNS, SASEGT. The V gene lost 1 base and the J gene lost 5 bases, with 11 bases spanning the gap. In DNA form, the CDR3 reads TGTGCCAGCAGTGAAGGGGTGGTCGGGAATGAAAAACTGTTTTTT. This encodes CASSEGVVGNEKLFF.

The chain combines TRBV5-1 with TRBJ1-2; D is perhaps TRBD1 (6 bases). Trimming took 3 bases from V and 5 from J, leaving 14 bases between them. Germline lookup yields CDR1 SGHRS and CDR2 YFSETQ. The CDR3 is made up of 14 amino acids. The CDR3 coding sequence is TGCGCCAGCAGCTCCAGTGACAGGTATTATGGCTACACCTTC. It translates to CASSSSDRYYGYTF.

This clone was seen only a few times. The V gene is TRBV19, the J gene TRBJ1-1; no clear D gene. CDR3 length: 14 amino acids. Per germline, CDR1 LNHDA and CDR2 SQIVND (reference sequence). Trimming shortened V by 4 bases and J by 11 bases, and 20 bases separated the two germline ends. The CDR3: CASSNDMGSWVAFF. CDR3 DNA sequence: TGTGCCAGTAGTAACGACATGGGGTCATGGGTGGCTTTCTTT.

The chain has TRBV5-1 and TRBJ2-5; 10 bases are a match to TRBD1. V was clipped by 6 bases and J by 5 bases; unmatched bases: 19. Germline V gives CDR1 SGHRS, CDR2 YFSETQ. This CDR3 region has 18 residues. For the CDR3, the DNA is TGCGCCAGCAACTACCATACCGACAGGGGGCGAAGAAGTGAGACCCAGTACTTC. Its protein product is CASNYHTDRGRRSETQYF.